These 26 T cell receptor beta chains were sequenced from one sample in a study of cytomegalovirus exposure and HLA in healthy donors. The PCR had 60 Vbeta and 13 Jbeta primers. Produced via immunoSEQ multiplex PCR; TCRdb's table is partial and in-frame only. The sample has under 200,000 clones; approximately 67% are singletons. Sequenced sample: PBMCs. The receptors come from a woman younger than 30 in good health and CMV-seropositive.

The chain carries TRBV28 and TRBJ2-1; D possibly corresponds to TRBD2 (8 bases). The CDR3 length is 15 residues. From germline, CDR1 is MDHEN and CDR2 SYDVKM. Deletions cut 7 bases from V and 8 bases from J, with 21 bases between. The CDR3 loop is CASTQRGSGTDEQFF. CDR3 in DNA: TGTGCCAGCACCCAACGGGGTAGCGGGACAGATGAGCAGTTCTTC. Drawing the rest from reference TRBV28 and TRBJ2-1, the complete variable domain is DVKVTQSSRYLVKRTGEKVFLECVQDMDHENMFWYRQDPGLGLRLIYFSYDVKMKEKGDIPEGYSVSREKKERFSLILESASTNQTSMYLCASTQRGSGTDEQFFGPGTRLTVL.

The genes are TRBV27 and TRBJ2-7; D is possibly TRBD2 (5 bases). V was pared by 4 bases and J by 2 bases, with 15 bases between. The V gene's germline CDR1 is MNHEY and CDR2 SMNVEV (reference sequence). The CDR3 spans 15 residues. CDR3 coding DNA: TGTGCCAGCAGTTCAAGCGGCGGGCTCACCTACGAGCAGTACTTC. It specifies CASSSSGGLTYEQYF.

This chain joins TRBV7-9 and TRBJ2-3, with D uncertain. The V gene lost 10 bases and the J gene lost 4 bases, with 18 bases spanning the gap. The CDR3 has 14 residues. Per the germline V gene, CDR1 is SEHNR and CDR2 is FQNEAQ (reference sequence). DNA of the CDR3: TGTGCCACCTCTTCCCCCTCTTGGCCAGATACGCAGTATTTT. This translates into CATSSPSWPDTQYF.

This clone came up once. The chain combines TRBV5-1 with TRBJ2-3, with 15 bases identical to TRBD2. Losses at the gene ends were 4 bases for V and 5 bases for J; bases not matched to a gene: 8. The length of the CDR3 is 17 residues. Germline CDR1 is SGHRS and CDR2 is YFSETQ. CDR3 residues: CASSQGLAGGRGDTQYF. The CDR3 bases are TGCGCCAGCAGCCAAGGACTAGCGGGGGGGAGAGGAGATACGCAGTATTTT.

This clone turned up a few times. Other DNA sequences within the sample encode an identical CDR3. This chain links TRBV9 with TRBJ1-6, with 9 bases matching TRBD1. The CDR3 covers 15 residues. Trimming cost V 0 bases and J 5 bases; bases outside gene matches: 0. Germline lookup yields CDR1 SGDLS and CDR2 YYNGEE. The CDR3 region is CASSVGDRDNSPLHF. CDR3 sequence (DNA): TGTGCCAGCAGCGTAGGGGACAGGGATAATTCACCCCTCCACTTT.

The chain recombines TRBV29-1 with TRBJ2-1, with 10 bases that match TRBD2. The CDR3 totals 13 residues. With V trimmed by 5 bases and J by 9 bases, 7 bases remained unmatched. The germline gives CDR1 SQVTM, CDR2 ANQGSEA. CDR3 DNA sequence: TGCAGCGTTCCTACCGGGACTAGCGTTGAGCAGTTCTTC. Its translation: CSVPTGTSVEQFF.

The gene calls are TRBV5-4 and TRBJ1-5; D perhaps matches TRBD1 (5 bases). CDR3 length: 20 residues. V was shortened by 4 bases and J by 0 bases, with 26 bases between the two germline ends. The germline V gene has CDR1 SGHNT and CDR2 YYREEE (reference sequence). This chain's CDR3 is CASSGGDIGGVSYSNQPQHF. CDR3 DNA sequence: TGTGCCAGCAGCGGGGGGGATATCGGAGGGGTTAGCTATAGCAATCAGCCCCAGCATTTT.

CDR3 in DNA: TGTGCCACCTTAGACAGATCGAACACCGGGGAGCTGTTTTTT. It translates to CATLDRSNTGELFF. The chain links TRBV7-2 to TRBJ2-2; D may be TRBD1 (5 bases). Between the trimmed V and J ends, which lost 10 bases and 0 bases, there was a span of 12 bases. The CDR3 runs to 14 residues. Germline values: CDR1 SGHTA, CDR2 FQGNSA. The full variable domain, in which reference TRBV7-2 and TRBJ2-2 provide the parts outside the CDR3, is GAGVSQSPSNKVTEKGKDVELRCDPISGHTALYWYRQSLGQGLEFLIYFQGNSAPDKSGLPSDRFSAERTGGSVSTLTIQRTQQEDSAVYLCATLDRSNTGELFFGEGSRLTVL.

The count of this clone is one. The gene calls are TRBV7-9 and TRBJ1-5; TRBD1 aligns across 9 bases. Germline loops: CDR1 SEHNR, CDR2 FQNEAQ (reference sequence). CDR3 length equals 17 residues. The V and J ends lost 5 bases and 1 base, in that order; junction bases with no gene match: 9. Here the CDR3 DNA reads TGTGCCAGCAGCCGATTCCTTGGGACAGGGAGCAATCAGCCCCAGCATTTT. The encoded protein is CASSRFLGTGSNQPQHF.

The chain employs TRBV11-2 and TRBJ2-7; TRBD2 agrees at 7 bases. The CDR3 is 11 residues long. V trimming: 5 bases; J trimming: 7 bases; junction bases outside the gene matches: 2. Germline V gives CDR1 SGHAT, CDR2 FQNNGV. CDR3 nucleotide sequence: TGTGCCAGCAGCCCGGGGGGAGAGCAGTACTTC. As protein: CASSPGGEQYF.

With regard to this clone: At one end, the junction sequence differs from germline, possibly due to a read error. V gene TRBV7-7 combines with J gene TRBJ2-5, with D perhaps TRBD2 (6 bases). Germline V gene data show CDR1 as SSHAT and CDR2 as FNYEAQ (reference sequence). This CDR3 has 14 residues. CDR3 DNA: TGTGCTAGCAGTCGTTGGGACTCCCAAGAGACCCAGTACTTC. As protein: CASSRWDSQETQYF.

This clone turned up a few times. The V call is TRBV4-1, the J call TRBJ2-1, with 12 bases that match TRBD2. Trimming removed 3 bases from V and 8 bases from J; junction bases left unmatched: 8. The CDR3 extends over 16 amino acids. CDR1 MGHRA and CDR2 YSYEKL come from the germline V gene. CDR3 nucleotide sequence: TGCGCCAGCAGCCACCAACTAGCGGGAGGAATCGATGAGCAGTTCTTC. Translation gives CASSHQLAGGIDEQFF.

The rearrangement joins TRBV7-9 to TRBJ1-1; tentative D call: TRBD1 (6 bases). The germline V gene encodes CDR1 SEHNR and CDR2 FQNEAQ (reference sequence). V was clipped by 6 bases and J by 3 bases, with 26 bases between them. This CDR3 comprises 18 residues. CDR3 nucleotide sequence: TGTGCCAGCAGTCCAGGATCCACTGGGGGGGCAACGGACACTGAAGCTTTCTTT. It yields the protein CASSPGSTGGATDTEAFF.

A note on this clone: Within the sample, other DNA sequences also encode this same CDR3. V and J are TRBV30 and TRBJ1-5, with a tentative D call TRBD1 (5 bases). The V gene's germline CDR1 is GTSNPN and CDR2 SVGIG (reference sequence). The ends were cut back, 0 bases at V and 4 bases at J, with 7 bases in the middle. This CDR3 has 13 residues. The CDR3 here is CAWSVRGNQPQHF. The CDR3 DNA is TGTGCCTGGAGTGTACGGGGGAATCAGCCCCAGCATTTT.

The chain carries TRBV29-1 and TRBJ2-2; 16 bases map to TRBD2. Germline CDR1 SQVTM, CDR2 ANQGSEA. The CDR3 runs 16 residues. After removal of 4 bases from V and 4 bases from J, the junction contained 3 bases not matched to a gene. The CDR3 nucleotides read TGCAGCGTTGGGGGACTAGCGGGGGGGTCCACCGGGGAGCTGTTTTTT. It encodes CSVGGLAGGSTGELFF.

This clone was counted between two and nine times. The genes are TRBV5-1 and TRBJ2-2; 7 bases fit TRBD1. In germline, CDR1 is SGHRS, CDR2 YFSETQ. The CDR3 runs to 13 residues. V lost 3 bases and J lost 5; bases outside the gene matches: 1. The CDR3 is CASSWGQTGELFF. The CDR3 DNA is TGCGCCAGCAGCTGGGGACAGACCGGGGAGCTGTTTTTT. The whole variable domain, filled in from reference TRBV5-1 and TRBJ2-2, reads KAGVTQTPRYLIKTRGQQVTLSCSPISGHRSVSWYQQTPGQGLQFLFEYFSETQRNKGNFPGRFSGRQFSNSRSEMNVSTLELGDSALYLCASSWGQTGELFFGEGSRLTVL.

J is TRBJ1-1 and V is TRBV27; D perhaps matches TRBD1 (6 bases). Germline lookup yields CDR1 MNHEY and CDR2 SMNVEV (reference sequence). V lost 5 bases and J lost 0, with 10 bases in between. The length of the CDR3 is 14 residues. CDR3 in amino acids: CASSIGQLNTEAFF. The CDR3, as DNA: TGTGCCAGCAGTATCGGACAGTTGAACACTGAAGCTTTCTTT.

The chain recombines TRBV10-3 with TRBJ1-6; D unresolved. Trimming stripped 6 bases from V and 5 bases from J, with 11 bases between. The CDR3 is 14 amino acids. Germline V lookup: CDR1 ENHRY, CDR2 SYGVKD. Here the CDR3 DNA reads TGTGCCATCAGGGGCGATTACAATAATTCACCCCTCCACTTT. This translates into CAIRGDYNNSPLHF.

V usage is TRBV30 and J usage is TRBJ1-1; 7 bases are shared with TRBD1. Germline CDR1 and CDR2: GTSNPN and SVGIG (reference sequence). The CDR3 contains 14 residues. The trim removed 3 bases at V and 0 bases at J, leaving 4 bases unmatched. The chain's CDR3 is CAWRPQGLNTEAFF. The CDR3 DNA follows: TGTGCCTGGAGACCACAGGGGTTGAACACTGAAGCTTTCTTT.

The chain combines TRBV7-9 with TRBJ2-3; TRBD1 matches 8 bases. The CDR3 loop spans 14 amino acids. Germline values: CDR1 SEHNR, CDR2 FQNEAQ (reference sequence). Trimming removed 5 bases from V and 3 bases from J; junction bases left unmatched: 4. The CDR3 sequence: CASSQGAETDTQYF. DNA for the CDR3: TGTGCCAGCAGCCAGGGGGCGGAGACAGATACGCAGTATTTT.

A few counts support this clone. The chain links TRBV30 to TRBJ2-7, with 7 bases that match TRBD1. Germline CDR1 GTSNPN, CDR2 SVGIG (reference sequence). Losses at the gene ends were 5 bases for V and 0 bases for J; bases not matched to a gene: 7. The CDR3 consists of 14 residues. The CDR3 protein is CAWAAGTASYEQYF. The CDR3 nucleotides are TGTGCCTGGGCTGCCGGGACAGCCTCCTACGAGCAGTACTTC.

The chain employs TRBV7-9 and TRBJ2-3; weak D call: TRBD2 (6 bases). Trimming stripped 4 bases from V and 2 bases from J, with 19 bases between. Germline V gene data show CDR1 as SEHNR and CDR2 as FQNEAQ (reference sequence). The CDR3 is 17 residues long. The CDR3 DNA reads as TGTGCCAGCAGCTCCTCCCCACCGGGACTGGACACAGATACGCAGTATTTT. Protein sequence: CASSSSPPGLDTDTQYF.

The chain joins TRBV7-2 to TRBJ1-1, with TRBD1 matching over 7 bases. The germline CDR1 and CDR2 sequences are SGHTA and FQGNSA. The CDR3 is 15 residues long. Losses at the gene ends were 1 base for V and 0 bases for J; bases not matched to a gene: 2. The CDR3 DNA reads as TGTGCCAGCAGCTTAGTAGGGGGCATGAACACTGAAGCTTTCTTT. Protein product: CASSLVGGMNTEAFF.

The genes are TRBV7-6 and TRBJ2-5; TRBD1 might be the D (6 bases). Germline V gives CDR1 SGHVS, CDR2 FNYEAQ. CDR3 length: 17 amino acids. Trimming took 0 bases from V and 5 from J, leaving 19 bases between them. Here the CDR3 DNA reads TGTGCCAGCAGCTTAGCTGAGATTTCCACAGGGCGGGAGACCCAGTACTTC. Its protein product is CASSLAEISTGRETQYF.

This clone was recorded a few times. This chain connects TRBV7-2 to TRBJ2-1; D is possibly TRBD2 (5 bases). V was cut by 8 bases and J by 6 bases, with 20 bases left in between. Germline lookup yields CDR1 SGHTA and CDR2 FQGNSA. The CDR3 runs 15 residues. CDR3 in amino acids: CASSNGVGLGNEQFF. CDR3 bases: TGTGCCAGCTCCAACGGGGTAGGTCTTGGCAATGAGCAGTTCTTC.

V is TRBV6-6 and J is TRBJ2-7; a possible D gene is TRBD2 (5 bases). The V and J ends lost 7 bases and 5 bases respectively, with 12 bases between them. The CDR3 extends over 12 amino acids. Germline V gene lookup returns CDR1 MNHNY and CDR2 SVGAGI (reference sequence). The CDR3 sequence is CASTRGDNEQYF. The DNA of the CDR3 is TGTGCCAGCACCCGGGGAGACAACGAGCAGTACTTC.